This T cell receptor beta chain was sequenced in a study of CD8+ T cells in alopecia areata. The study's findings and limits: Higher clonality was seen in lesional scalp than in normal scalp, especially in alopecia totalis/universalis.

Trimming shortened V by 0 bases and J by 7 bases, and 13 bases separated the two germline ends. The CDR3 has 14 amino acids. CDR1 is GTSNPN and CDR2 is SVGIG in the germline V gene (reference sequence). Noted treatment: oral pan-JAK inhibitor, 5-10 mg twice daily. Lesional scalp punch biopsies and peripheral blood came from alopecia areata patients. Investigators isolated RNA and reverse transcribed it into cDNA to act as the sequencing template. The table came from immunoSEQ multiplex PCR; TCRdb's copy has only in-frame clones and leaves some out. Among more than 100,000 clones listed, 50% to 55% were seen once. Comment on this clone: Its specificity is not known.

The V call is TRBV30, the J call TRBJ1-5; a weak D match, TRBD1 (6 bases). The sample here was CD4+ T cells sorted from blood, taken at week 4, from a patient treated with tofacitinib. The sequence derives from a human donor with alopecia areata. The CDR3 sequence is CAWSVGRGGQPQHF. DNA for the CDR3: TGTGCCTGGAGTGTAGGAAGGGGGGGCCAGCCCCAGCATTTT.